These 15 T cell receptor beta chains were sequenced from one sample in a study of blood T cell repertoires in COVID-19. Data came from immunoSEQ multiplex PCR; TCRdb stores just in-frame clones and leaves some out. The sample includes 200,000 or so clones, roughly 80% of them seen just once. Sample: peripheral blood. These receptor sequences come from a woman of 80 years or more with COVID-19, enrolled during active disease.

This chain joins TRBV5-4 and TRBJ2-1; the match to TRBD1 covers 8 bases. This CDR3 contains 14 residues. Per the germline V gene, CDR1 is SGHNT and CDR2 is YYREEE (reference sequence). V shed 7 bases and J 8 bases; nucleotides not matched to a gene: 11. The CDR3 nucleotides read TGTGCCAGCTCTGGACAGGGTGGGTTCGATGAGCAGTTCTTC. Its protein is CASSGQGGFDEQFF.

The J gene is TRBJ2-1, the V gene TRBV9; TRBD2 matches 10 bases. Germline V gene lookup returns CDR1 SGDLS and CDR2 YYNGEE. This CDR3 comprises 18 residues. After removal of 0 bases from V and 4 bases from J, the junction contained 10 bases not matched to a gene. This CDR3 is CASSVDHQWTSGYNEQFF. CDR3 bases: TGTGCCAGCAGCGTAGATCATCAGTGGACTAGCGGATACAATGAGCAGTTCTTC.

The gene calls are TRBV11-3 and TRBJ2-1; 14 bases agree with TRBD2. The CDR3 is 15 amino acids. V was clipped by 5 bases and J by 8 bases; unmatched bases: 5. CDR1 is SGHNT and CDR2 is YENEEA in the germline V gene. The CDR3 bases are TGTGCCAGCAGCCCGACTAGCGGGGGGGGCTATGAGCAGTTCTTC. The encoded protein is CASSPTSGGGYEQFF.

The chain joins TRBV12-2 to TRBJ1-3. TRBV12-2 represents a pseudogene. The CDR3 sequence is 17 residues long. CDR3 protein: CASRWSGGRGTGNTIYF. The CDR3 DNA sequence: TGTGCAAGTCGCTGGTCGGGGGGAAGGGGGACTGGAAACACCATATATTTT.

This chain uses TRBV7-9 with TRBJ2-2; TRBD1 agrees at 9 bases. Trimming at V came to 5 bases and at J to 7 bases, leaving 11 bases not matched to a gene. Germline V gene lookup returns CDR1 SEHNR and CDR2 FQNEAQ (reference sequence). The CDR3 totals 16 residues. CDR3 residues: CASSPGGQGIIGELFF. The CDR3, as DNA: TGTGCCAGCAGCCCGGGGGGACAGGGTATTATCGGGGAGCTGTTTTTT.

CDR3 sequence: CASSQGGFGQPQHF. The CDR3 DNA reads TGTGCCAGCAGCCAAGGCGGGTTTGGGCAGCCCCAGCATTTT. The chain joins TRBV14 to TRBJ1-5, with D uncertain. Trimming took off 1 base at V and 7 bases at J, with 11 bases between the two ends. This CDR3 is built from 14 residues. Germline V CDR1 and CDR2: SGHDN, FVKESK.

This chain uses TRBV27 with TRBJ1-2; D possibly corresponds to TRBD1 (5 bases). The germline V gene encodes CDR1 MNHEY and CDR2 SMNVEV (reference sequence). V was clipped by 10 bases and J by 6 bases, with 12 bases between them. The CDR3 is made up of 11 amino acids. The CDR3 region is CATGRGNGYTF. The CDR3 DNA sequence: TGTGCCACAGGGAGGGGTAATGGCTACACCTTC.

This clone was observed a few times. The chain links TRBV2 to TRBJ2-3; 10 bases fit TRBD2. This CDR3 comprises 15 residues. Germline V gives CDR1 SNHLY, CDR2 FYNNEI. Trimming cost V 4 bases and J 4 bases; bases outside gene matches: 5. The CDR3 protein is CASSVQRGGSDTQYF. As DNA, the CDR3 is TGTGCCAGCAGTGTACAGCGGGGGGGGTCAGATACGCAGTATTTT.

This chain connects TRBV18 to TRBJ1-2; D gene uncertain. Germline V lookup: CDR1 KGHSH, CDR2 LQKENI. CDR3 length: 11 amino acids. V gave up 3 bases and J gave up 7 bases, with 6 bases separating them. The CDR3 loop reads CASSPSRGYTF. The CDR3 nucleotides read TGTGCCAGCTCACCTAGTCGTGGCTACACCTTC.

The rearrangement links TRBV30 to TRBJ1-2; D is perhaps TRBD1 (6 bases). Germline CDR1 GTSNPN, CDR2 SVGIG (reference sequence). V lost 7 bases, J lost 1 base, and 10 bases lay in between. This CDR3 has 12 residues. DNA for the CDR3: TGTGCCTCCCCACAGGGTAACTATGGCTACACCTTC. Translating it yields CASPQGNYGYTF.

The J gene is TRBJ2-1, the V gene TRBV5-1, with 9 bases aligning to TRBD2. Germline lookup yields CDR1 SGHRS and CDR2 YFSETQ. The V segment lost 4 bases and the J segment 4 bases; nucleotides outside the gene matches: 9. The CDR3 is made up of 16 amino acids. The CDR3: CASSPLAGDGYNEQFF. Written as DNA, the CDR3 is TGCGCCAGCAGCCCGTTAGCGGGAGATGGTTACAATGAGCAGTTCTTC. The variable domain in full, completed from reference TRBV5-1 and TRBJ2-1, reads KAGVTQTPRYLIKTRGQQVTLSCSPISGHRSVSWYQQTPGQGLQFLFEYFSETQRNKGNFPGRFSGRQFSNSRSEMNVSTLELGDSALYLCASSPLAGDGYNEQFFGPGTRLTVL.

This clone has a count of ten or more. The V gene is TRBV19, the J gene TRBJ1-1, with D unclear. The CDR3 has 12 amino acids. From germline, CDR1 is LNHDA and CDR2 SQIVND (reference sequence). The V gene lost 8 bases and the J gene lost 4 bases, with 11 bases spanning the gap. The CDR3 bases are TGTGCCAGTGGGTGGGCTGGCACTGAAGCTTTCTTT. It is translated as CASGWAGTEAFF.

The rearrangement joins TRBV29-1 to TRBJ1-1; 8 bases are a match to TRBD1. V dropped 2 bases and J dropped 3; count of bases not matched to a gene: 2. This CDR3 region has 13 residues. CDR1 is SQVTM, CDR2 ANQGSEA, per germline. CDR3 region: CSVEQGAYTEAFF. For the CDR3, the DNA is TGCAGCGTTGAACAGGGGGCATACACTGAAGCTTTCTTT.

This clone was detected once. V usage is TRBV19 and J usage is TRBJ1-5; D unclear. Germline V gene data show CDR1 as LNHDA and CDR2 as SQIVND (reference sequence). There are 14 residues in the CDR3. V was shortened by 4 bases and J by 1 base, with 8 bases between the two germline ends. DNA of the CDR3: TGTGCCAGTAGTAATTTACTCAGCAATCAGCCCCAGCATTTT. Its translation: CASSNLLSNQPQHF.

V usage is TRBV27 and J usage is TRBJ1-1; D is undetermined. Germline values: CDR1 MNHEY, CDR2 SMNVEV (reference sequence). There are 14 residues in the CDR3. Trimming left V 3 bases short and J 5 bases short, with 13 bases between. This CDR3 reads CASSLTRGVTEAFF. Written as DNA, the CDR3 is TGTGCCAGCAGTTTGACGCGGGGAGTGACTGAAGCTTTCTTT.